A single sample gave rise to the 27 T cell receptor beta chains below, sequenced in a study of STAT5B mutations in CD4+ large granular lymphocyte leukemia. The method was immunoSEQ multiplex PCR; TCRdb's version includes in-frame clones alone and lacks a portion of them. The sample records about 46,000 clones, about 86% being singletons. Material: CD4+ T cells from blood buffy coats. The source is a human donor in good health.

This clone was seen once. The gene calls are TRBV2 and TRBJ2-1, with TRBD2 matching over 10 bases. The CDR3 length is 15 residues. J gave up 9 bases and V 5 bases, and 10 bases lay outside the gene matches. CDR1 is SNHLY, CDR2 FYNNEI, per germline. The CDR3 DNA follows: TGTGCCAGCAGTCAGGCAGCGGGAGGGATCTTTGAGCAGTTCTTC. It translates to CASSQAAGGIFEQFF.

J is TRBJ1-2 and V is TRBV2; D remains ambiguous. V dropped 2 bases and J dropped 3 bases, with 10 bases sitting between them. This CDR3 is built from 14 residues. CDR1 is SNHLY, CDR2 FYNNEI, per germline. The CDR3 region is CASSEIGIDYGYTF. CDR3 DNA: TGTGCCAGCAGTGAAATAGGGATCGACTATGGCTACACCTTC.

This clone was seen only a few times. As DNA, the CDR3 is TGCGCCAGCAGCACGGACGGGGGCAATCAGCCCCAGCATTTT. As protein: CASSTDGGNQPQHF. The chain is built from TRBV5-1 and TRBJ1-5; D ambiguous. Germline CDR1 reads SGHRS; CDR2 reads YFSETQ. With 4 bases removed from V and 2 bases from J, the gap between germline ends came to 10 bases. The length of the CDR3 is 14 residues.

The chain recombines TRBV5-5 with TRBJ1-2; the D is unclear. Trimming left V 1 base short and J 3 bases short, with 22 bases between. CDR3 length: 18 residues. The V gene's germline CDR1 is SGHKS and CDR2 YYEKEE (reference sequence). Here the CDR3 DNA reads TGTGCCAGCAGCTTGTTGCGTCCCTACCGGCGGGATGACTATGGCTACACCTTC. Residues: CASSLLRPYRRDDYGYTF.

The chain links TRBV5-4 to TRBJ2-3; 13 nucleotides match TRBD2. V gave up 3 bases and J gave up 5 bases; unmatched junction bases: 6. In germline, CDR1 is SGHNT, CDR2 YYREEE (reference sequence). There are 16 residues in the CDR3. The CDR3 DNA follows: TGTGCCAGCAGCTCAGGGACTAGCGGGAATCGAGATACGCAGTATTTT. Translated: CASSSGTSGNRDTQYF.

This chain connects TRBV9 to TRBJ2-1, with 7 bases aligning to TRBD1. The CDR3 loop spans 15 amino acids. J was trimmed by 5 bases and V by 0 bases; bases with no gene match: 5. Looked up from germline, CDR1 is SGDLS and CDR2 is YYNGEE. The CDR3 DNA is TGTGCCAGCAGCGTAGCGGGGACAGCCAACAATGAGCAGTTCTTC. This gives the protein CASSVAGTANNEQFF.

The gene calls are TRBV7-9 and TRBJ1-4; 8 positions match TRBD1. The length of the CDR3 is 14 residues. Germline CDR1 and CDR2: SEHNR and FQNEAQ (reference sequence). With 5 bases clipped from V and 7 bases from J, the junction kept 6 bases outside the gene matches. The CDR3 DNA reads TGTGCCAGCAGCATCGGGACAGGACGTGAAAAACTGTTTTTT. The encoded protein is CASSIGTGREKLFF.

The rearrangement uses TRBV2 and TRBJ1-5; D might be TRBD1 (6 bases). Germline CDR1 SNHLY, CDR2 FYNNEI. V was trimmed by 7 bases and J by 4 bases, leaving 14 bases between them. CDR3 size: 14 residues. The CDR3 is CASNKGGKNQPQHF. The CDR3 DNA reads TGTGCCAGCAACAAGGGGGGTAAGAATCAGCCCCAGCATTTT.

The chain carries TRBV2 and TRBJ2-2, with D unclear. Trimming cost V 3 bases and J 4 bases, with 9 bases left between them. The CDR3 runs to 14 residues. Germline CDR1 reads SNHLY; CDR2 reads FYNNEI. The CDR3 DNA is TGTGCCAGCAGTGACGGCAGTGGCACCGGGGAGCTGTTTTTT. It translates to CASSDGSGTGELFF.

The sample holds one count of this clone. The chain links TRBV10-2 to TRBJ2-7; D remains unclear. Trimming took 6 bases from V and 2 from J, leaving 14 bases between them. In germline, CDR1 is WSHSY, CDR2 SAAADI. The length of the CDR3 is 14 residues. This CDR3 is CASRVNLGTYEQYF. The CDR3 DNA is TGCGCCAGCAGAGTCAACCTAGGGACCTACGAGCAGTACTTC.

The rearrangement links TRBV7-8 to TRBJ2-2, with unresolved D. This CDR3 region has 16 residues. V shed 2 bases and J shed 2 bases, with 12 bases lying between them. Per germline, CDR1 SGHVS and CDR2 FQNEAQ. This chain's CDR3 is CASSLLAGANTGELFF. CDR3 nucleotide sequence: TGTGCCAGCAGCTTACTTGCCGGAGCCAACACCGGGGAGCTGTTTTTT.

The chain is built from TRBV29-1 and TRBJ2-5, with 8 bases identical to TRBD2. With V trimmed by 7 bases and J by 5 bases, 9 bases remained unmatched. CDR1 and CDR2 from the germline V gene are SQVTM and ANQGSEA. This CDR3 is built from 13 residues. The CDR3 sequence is CSAEAGARETQYF. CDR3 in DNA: TGCAGCGCCGAAGCGGGGGCGCGGGAGACCCAGTACTTC.

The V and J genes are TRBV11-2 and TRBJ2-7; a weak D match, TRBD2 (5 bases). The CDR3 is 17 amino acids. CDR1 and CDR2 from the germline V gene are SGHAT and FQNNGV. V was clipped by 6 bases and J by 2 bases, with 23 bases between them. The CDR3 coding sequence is TGTGCCAGCAGGCGCAGCTTCATCGGCGGAGGTACCTACGAGCAGTACTTC. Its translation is CASRRSFIGGGTYEQYF.

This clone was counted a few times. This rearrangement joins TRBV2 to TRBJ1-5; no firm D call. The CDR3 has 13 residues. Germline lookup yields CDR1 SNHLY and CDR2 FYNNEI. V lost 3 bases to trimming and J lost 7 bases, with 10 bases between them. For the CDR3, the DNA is TGTGCCAGCAGTGAGGGCCTCAGGCAGCCCCAGCATTTT. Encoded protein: CASSEGLRQPQHF.

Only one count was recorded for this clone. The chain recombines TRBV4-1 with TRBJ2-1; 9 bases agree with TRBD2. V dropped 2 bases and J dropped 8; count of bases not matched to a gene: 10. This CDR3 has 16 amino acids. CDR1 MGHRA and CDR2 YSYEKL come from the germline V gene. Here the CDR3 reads CASSQQGLAGSYEQFF. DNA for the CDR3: TGCGCCAGCAGCCAACAAGGCCTAGCGGGGTCGTATGAGCAGTTCTTC.

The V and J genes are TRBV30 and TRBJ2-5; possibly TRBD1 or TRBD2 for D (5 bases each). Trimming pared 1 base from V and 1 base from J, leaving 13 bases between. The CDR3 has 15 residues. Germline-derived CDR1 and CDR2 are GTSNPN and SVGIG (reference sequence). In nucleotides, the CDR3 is TGTGCCTGGAGTGGGACACGGGGCCCCCAAGAGACCCAGTACTTC. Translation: CAWSGTRGPQETQYF.

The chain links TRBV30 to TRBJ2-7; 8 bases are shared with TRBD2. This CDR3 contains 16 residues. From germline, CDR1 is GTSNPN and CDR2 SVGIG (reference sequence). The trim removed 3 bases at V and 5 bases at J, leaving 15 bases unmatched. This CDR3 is CAWRHPERLASHEQYF. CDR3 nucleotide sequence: TGTGCCTGGAGGCACCCAGAGAGACTAGCGTCCCACGAGCAGTACTTC.

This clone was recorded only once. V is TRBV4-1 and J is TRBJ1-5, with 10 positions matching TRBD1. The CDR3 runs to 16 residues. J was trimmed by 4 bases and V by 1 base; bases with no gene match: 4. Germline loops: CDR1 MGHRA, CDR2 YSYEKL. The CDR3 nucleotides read TGCGCCAGCAGCCAAGGGGACAGGGGCGGAAATCAGCCCCAGCATTTT. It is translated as CASSQGDRGGNQPQHF.

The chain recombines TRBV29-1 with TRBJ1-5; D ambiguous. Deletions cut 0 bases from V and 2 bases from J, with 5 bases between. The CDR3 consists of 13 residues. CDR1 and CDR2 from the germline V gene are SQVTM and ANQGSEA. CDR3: CSVEEGGNQPQHF. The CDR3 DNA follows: TGCAGCGTTGAAGAGGGAGGCAATCAGCCCCAGCATTTT.

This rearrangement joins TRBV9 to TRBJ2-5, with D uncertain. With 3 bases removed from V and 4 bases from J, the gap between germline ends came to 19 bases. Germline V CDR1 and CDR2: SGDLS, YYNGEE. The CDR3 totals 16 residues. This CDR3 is CASSAQASVPGETQYF. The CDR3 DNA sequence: TGTGCCAGCAGCGCCCAAGCTTCAGTACCCGGAGAGACCCAGTACTTC.

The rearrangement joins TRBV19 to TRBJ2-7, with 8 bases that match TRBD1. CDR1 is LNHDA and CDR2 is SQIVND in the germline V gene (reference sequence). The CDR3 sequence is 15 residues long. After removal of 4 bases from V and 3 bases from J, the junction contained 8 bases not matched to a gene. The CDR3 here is CASSSYRDRFYEQYF. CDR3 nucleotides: TGTGCCAGTAGTAGTTATCGGGACAGGTTCTACGAGCAGTACTTC.

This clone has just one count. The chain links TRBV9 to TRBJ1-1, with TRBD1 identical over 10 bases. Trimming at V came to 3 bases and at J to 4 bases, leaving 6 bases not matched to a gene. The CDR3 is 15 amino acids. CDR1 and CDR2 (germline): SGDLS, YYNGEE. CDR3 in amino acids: CASSGDRGDGTEAFF. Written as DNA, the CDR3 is TGTGCCAGCAGCGGGGACAGGGGAGATGGCACTGAAGCTTTCTTT.

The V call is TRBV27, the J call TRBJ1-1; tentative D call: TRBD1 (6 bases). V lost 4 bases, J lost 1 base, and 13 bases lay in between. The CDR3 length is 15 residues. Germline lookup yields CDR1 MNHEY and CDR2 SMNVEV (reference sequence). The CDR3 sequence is CASSSPGQWNTEAFF. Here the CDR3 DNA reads TGTGCCAGCAGTTCTCCGGGACAATGGAACACTGAAGCTTTCTTT.

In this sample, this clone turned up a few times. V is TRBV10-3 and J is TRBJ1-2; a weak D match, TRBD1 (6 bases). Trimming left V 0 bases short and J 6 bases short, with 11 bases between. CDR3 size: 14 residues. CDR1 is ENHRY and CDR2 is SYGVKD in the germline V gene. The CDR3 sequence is CAISESGGLDGYTF. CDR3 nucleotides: TGTGCCATCAGTGAGTCGGGGGGGCTGGATGGCTACACCTTC.

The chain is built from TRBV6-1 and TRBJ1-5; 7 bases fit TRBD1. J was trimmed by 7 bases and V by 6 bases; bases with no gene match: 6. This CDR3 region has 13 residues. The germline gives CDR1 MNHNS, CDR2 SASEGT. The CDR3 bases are TGTGCCAGCAGGAAATCACAGGGGCAGCCCCAGCATTTT. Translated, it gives CASRKSQGQPQHF.

The CDR3 loop reads CASSVGFSGEKLFF. The CDR3 bases are TGTGCCAGCAGTGTGGGTTTCTCCGGTGAAAAACTGTTTTTT. The rearrangement links TRBV2 to TRBJ1-4, with D unclear. V gave up 4 bases and J gave up 7 bases, with 13 bases separating them. Per germline, CDR1 SNHLY and CDR2 FYNNEI. CDR3 length: 14 residues.

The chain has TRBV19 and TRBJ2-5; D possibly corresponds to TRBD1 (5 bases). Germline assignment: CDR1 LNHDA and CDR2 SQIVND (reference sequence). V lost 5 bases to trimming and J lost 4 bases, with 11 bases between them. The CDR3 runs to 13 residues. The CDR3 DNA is TGTGCCAGTAGTCAAGGGGATACAGAGACCCAGTACTTC. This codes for CASSQGDTETQYF.